This record covers a single T cell receptor beta chain. Its antigen is not known. Time point described: pre-treatment baseline. This sample stems from a study of blood T cell dynamics during melanoma immunotherapy. The study, taken as a whole, reports: It remained unknown if the driving T cell clones were melanoma-specific.

Looked up from germline, CDR1 is SGHAT and CDR2 is FQNNGV. The CDR3 covers 12 residues. Trimming cost V 6 bases and J 5 bases, with 11 bases left between them. The table came from immunoSEQ multiplex PCR; TCRdb's copy has only in-frame clones and leaves some out. The table lists 4,000 to 4,500 clones, about 85% of them singletons. The rearrangement joins TRBV11-2 to TRBJ2-7; possibly TRBD1 for D (6 bases). The receptor was isolated from a human donor with melanoma. Here the sequenced sample was blood, taken from a patient treated with checkpoint blockade. The CDR3, as DNA: TGTGCCAGCAGTTTAACAGGGAACGAGCAGTACTTC. Translating it yields CASSLTGNEQYF.